The rows below give T cell receptor beta chains drawn from one sample of a study of blood T cell repertoires in COVID-19. Libraries were prepared by immunoSEQ multiplex PCR; TCRdb keeps only in-frame clonotypes and omits some of them. The sample contains hundreds of thousands of clones, around 88% of which appear only once. Material: peripheral blood. These receptors were collected from a woman aged 25 to 39 with COVID-19, enrolled during active disease. The CDR3 runs from the conserved cysteine through the conserved F or W. The D gene is left open where the match is weak. Clone size is stated in some rows and not others, as once, few, many or a class when expanded.

D gene: TRBD1
J gene: TRBJ1-5
clone size: few
V gene: TRBV4-3
CDR3 DNA: TGCGCCAGCAGCCAAGAGAGGGGACAGTTGGATTATAGCAATCAGCCCCAGCATTTT
CDR3 protein: CASSQERGQLDYSNQPQHF

D gene: TRBD1
J gene: TRBJ1-3
clone size: once
V gene: TRBV9
CDR3 DNA: TGTGCCAGCAGCGTAAATTTAGGGGACAGCGCTTACTCTGGAAACACCATATATTTT
CDR3 protein: CASSVNLGDSAYSGNTIYF

D gene: .
J gene: TRBJ2-5
clone size: .
V gene: TRBV7-9
CDR3 DNA: TGTGCCAGCAGCTTAGTGGCACAAGAGACCCAGTACTTC
CDR3 protein: CASSLVAQETQYF

D gene: .
J gene: TRBJ2-3
clone size: once
V gene: TRBV28
CDR3 DNA: TGTGCCAGCGCCACAAACACAGATACGCAGTATTTT
CDR3 protein: CASATNTDTQYF

D gene: .
J gene: TRBJ1-2
clone size: .
V gene: TRBV7-9
CDR3 DNA: TGTGCCAGCAGCCTCCTAGCCGGAGCCTATGGCTACACCTTC
CDR3 protein: CASSLLAGAYGYTF

D gene: .
J gene: TRBJ1-3
clone size: few
V gene: TRBV12-3/TRBV12-4
CDR3 DNA: TGTGCCAGCAGTTTGTCTCGAAACACCATATATTTT
CDR3 protein: CASSLSRNTIYF

D gene: .
J gene: TRBJ1-2
clone size: .
V gene: TRBV11-2
CDR3 DNA: TGTGCCAGCAGCGAAGGGGATACTGGCTACACCTTC
CDR3 protein: CASSEGDTGYTF

D gene: .
J gene: TRBJ2-1
clone size: .
V gene: TRBV7-2
CDR3 DNA: TGTGCCAGCAGCTTACTTCCTGAGCAGTTCTTC
CDR3 protein: CASSLLPEQFF

D gene: TRBD2
J gene: TRBJ2-5
clone size: .
V gene: TRBV18
CDR3 DNA: TGTGCCAGCTCTAAGGCGGGAGTTGGGGGAGAGACCCAGTACTTC
CDR3 protein: CASSKAGVGGETQYF

D gene: TRBD1
J gene: TRBJ2-1
clone size: once
V gene: TRBV5-6
CDR3 DNA: TGTGCCAGCAGCTTGGGGACAGGAAACAATGAGCAGTTCTTC
CDR3 protein: CASSLGTGNNEQFF

D gene: .
J gene: TRBJ1-6
clone size: .
V gene: TRBV6-5
CDR3 DNA: TGTGCCAGCAGTCGGCGACAGACCAATTCACCCCTCCACTTT
CDR3 protein: CASSRRQTNSPLHF

D gene: .
J gene: TRBJ2-2
clone size: .
V gene: TRBV15
CDR3 DNA: TGTGCCACCAGCAAGGACAGCAACACCGGGGAGCTGTTTTTT
CDR3 protein: CATSKDSNTGELFF

D gene: TRBD2
J gene: TRBJ2-3
clone size: many
V gene: TRBV6-2/TRBV6-3
CDR3 DNA: TGTGCCAGCAGTCTAGCGGGAGGGCCGACAGATACGCAGTATTTT
CDR3 protein: CASSLAGGPTDTQYF

D gene: TRBD1
J gene: TRBJ2-3
clone size: .
V gene: TRBV6-6
CDR3 DNA: TGTGCCAGCAGTAACGACAGGGAAAGCACAGATACGCAGTATTTT
CDR3 protein: CASSNDRESTDTQYF

D gene: .
J gene: TRBJ2-1
clone size: .
V gene: TRBV7-8
CDR3 DNA: TGTGCCAGCAGCCCTATAGGGGGGACAGTCTACAATGAGCAGTTCTTC
CDR3 protein: CASSPIGGTVYNEQFF

D gene: TRBD1
J gene: TRBJ1-1
clone size: .
V gene: TRBV29-1
CDR3 DNA: TGCAGCGCTCAAAGGGACAGGGGAAGGTACACTGAAGCTTTCTTT
CDR3 protein: CSAQRDRGRYTEAFF

D gene: .
J gene: TRBJ1-4
clone size: .
V gene: TRBV6-6
CDR3 DNA: TGTGCCAGCCACCGGGGGGGGTACAATGAAAAACTGTTTTTT
CDR3 protein: CASHRGGYNEKLFF

D gene: .
J gene: TRBJ2-7
clone size: .
V gene: TRBV11-3
CDR3 DNA: TGTGCCAGCAGTTCGCCCCGGGGTCGGGAGCAGTACTTC
CDR3 protein: CASSSPRGREQYF

D gene: .
J gene: TRBJ1-1
clone size: .
V gene: TRBV4-3
CDR3 DNA: TGCGCCAGCAGCCCTGAGGCAGGGGTATGGGACACTGAAGCTTTCTTT
CDR3 protein: CASSPEAGVWDTEAFF

D gene: .
J gene: TRBJ2-1
clone size: .
V gene: TRBV2
CDR3 DNA: TGTGCCAGCAGTACTCCTAGCGCCACGGCCTACAATGAGCAGTTCTTC
CDR3 protein: CASSTPSATAYNEQFF

D gene: .
J gene: TRBJ2-5
clone size: .
V gene: TRBV18
CDR3 DNA: TGTGCCAGCTCCCTCGGGGAGACCCAGTACTTC
CDR3 protein: CASSLGETQYF

D gene: TRBD1
J gene: TRBJ2-6
clone size: .
V gene: TRBV6-1
CDR3 DNA: TGTGCCGTGACAGGGTTTGGGGCCAACGTCCTGACTTTC
CDR3 protein: CAVTGFGANVLTF

D gene: TRBD2
J gene: TRBJ2-5
clone size: .
V gene: TRBV14
CDR3 DNA: TGTGCCAGCAGCCAAGGGCAAGCGGGGGGGCCAGAGACCCAGTACTTC
CDR3 protein: CASSQGQAGGPETQYF

D gene: TRBD2
J gene: TRBJ2-3
clone size: .
V gene: TRBV7-9
CDR3 DNA: TGTGCCAGCAGTCGGCGGACTAGCGGTAGCACAGATACGCAGTATTTT
CDR3 protein: CASSRRTSGSTDTQYF

D gene: TRBD2
J gene: TRBJ2-1
clone size: .
V gene: TRBV6-5
CDR3 DNA: TGTGCCAGCAGGGATAGCGGGAGGCCCTATGAGCAGTTCTTC
CDR3 protein: CASRDSGRPYEQFF

D gene: TRBD1
J gene: TRBJ2-7
clone size: .
V gene: TRBV5-4
CDR3 DNA: TGTGCCAGCAGCCCCGACAGGGAGTCCCTGAGGTACGAGCAGTACTTC
CDR3 protein: CASSPDRESLRYEQYF

D gene: .
J gene: TRBJ2-1
clone size: .
V gene: TRBV7-2
CDR3 DNA: TGTGCCAGCAGCTCCAGGGATCAAGATGAGCAGTTCTTC
CDR3 protein: CASSSRDQDEQFF

D gene: TRBD1
J gene: TRBJ2-1
clone size: .
V gene: TRBV7-6
CDR3 DNA: TGTGCCAGCAGCTTAGACCCCCGGGACAGGGGTGACAATGAGCAGTTCTTC
CDR3 protein: CASSLDPRDRGDNEQFF

D gene: .
J gene: TRBJ1-4
clone size: .
V gene: TRBV29-1
CDR3 DNA: TGCAGCGTCACCATGCCGGGGAGACTGTTTTTT
CDR3 protein: CSVTMPGRLFF

D gene: .
J gene: TRBJ1-1
clone size: .
V gene: TRBV3-1/TRBV3-2
CDR3 DNA: TGTGCCAGCAGCCAAGAGGACAAGGCCACTGAAGCTTTCTTT
CDR3 protein: CASSQEDKATEAFF

D gene: TRBD1
J gene: TRBJ2-2
clone size: .
V gene: TRBV24-1
CDR3 DNA: TGTGCCACCAGTGATTTGGACAGGGGAGAGTGGAACACCGGGGAGCTGTTTTTT
CDR3 protein: CATSDLDRGEWNTGELFF

D gene: .
J gene: TRBJ2-2
clone size: .
V gene: TRBV6-5
CDR3 DNA: TGTGCCAGCAGTCCCAAATTGCGGGAAACCGGGGAGCTGTTTTTT
CDR3 protein: CASSPKLRETGELFF

D gene: .
J gene: TRBJ2-1
clone size: .
V gene: TRBV7-6
CDR3 DNA: TGTGCCAGCAGCCATAATCCACAAGAGGAGGGGAGTGAGCAGTTCTTC
CDR3 protein: CASSHNPQEEGSEQFF

D gene: .
J gene: TRBJ1-6
clone size: .
V gene: TRBV28
CDR3 DNA: TGTGCCGTGGCGGGGAGTTGGGTTAATTCACCCCTCCACTTT
CDR3 protein: CAVAGSWVNSPLHF

D gene: TRBD1
J gene: TRBJ2-5
clone size: .
V gene: TRBV6-2/TRBV6-3
CDR3 DNA: TGTGCCAGCAGTCCCCGGGACAGTATCTCTCTGGCCCAGTACTTC
CDR3 protein: CASSPRDSISLAQYF

D gene: .
J gene: TRBJ1-6
clone size: .
V gene: TRBV11-3
CDR3 DNA: TGTGCCAGCAGAGTCCACAGGGATTCACCCCTCCACTTT
CDR3 protein: CASRVHRDSPLHF

D gene: TRBD2
J gene: TRBJ2-1
clone size: medium-sized
V gene: TRBV19
CDR3 DNA: TGTGCCAGTAGCACGACTAGCGGGGGGGATTCCTACAATGAGCAGTTCTTC
CDR3 protein: CASSTTSGGDSYNEQFF

D gene: .
J gene: TRBJ1-1
clone size: few
V gene: TRBV2
CDR3 DNA: TGTGCCAGCAGTGTGGGGACACAAACTCTGAACACTGAAGCTTTCTTT
CDR3 protein: CASSVGTQTLNTEAFF

D gene: TRBD1
J gene: TRBJ1-1
clone size: .
V gene: TRBV3-1/TRBV3-2
CDR3 DNA: TGTGCCAGCAGCCGAGAGGACAGGGTAACTGAAGCTTTCTTT
CDR3 protein: CASSREDRVTEAFF

D gene: .
J gene: TRBJ2-1
clone size: .
V gene: TRBV14
CDR3 DNA: TGTGCCAGCAGCGAGAAACCGAGCTCCTACAATGAGCAGTTCTTC
CDR3 protein: CASSEKPSSYNEQFF

D gene: .
J gene: TRBJ1-2
clone size: once
V gene: TRBV19
CDR3 DNA: TGTGCCAGTAGTTTGCAGGAGGGTGGCTACACCTTC
CDR3 protein: CASSLQEGGYTF

D gene: TRBD1
J gene: TRBJ1-2
clone size: .
V gene: TRBV9
CDR3 DNA: TGTGCCAGCAGCGAGGGGACAGGGCTTTATGGCTACACCTTC
CDR3 protein: CASSEGTGLYGYTF

D gene: TRBD2
J gene: TRBJ2-7
clone size: .
V gene: TRBV19
CDR3 DNA: TGTGCCAGTAGTATAGATACGACTAGCGGGGGGCGATACTCCTACGAGCAGTACTTC
CDR3 protein: CASSIDTTSGGRYSYEQYF

D gene: TRBD1
J gene: TRBJ1-1
clone size: .
V gene: TRBV5-1
CDR3 DNA: TGCGCCAGCACCGGACAGGGGTACACTGAAGCTTTCTTT
CDR3 protein: CASTGQGYTEAFF

D gene: TRBD1
J gene: TRBJ1-4
clone size: .
V gene: TRBV7-2
CDR3 DNA: TGTGCCAGCAGCTCGATGGTCTGGACAGGGCAAAGGAATGAAAAACTGTTTTTT
CDR3 protein: CASSSMVWTGQRNEKLFF